Sequencing of this T cell receptor beta chain was carried out in a study of blood T cells in healthy people across ages. Together with a sample-barcoded 5' primer, a J-beta primer mix was included in a second PCR lasting about 7 to 11 cycles. TCRdb re-analysed the 5' RACE reads in MiXCR, keeping a single row per CDR3 protein. The sample comprises over 1.5 million distinct CDR3 sequences, about 49% of which are singletons, and 2% to 2.5% rests with the top ten. There are 17 residues in the CDR3. The sequenced material came from blood. The V call is TRBV21-1, the J call TRBJ2-4; no check of the table's D call, TRBD2, against the DNA was made. TRBV21-1 is annotated as a pseudogene. This receptor was identified in a woman aged 40 to 50 in good health. The CDR3 bases are TGTGCCAGGCGAGAGGTCACCAGCCAGCATTCCAAAAACATTCAGTACTTC. It translates to CARREVTSQHSKNIQYF.